The clone carrying this T cell receptor (beta chain) occurred a few times. Profiling relied on immunoSEQ multiplex PCR, and the TCRdb table lists in-frame clones only, not all of them. The sample has roughly 46,000 clones; about nine tenths are singletons. The germline V gene encodes CDR1 MGHDK and CDR2 SYGVNS. V lost 0 bases and J lost 0, with 12 bases in between. The CDR3 is made up of 16 amino acids. The data belong to a study of a mutant IDH1 vaccine in newly diagnosed glioma. Across the whole study: Mean patient age was approximately 40 years; approximately 60% were male and about 40% female.

The time point is: baseline, week 1 (first vaccination visit). Treatment of the sample: pre-vaccination baseline after standard-of-care therapy. The sequence was obtained from a man aged 40-49 years with glioma. The material was PBMCs, obtained from a glioma patient treated with radiotherapy, temozolomide or both. V gene TRBV25-1 combines with J gene TRBJ2-7; D perhaps matches TRBD2 (6 bases). CDR3 nucleotides: TGTGCCAGCAGTGAATATGGCGGGGCCCGCTCCTACGAGCAGTACTTC. This sequence encodes CASSEYGGARSYEQYF.